The entry that follows covers one T cell receptor beta chain sequence. The antigen remains undetermined. CDR1 and CDR2 (germline): LNHNV, YYDKDF (reference sequence). V was pared by 5 bases and J by 6 bases, with 6 bases of the junction left unmatched. This CDR3 has 14 residues. These data are taken from a study of radiotherapy plus CTLA-4 blockade in lung cancer. Study background: Objective responses emerged in 15% to 20% of patients, and 30% to 40% attained disease control. Overall study findings and caveats: Researchers report tumor-derived TCR clones expanding in blood after radiotherapy plus ipilimumab.

The assay was immunoSEQ multiplex PCR, and TCRdb's table has in-frame clones only and misses some. This sample has about 95,000 clones, with 80% to 85% found just once. This sequence was found in a human donor with non-small cell lung cancer who had a partial response to radiotherapy plus ipilimumab. Specimen: peripheral blood, collected from a patient treated with radiotherapy plus ipilimumab. The chain is built from TRBV15 and TRBJ1-1; 10 nucleotides match TRBD1. The DNA for the CDR3 is TGTGCCACCAGCCGGCGACAGGGGGCAGCTGAAGCTTTCTTT. Translation gives CATSRRQGAAEAFF.